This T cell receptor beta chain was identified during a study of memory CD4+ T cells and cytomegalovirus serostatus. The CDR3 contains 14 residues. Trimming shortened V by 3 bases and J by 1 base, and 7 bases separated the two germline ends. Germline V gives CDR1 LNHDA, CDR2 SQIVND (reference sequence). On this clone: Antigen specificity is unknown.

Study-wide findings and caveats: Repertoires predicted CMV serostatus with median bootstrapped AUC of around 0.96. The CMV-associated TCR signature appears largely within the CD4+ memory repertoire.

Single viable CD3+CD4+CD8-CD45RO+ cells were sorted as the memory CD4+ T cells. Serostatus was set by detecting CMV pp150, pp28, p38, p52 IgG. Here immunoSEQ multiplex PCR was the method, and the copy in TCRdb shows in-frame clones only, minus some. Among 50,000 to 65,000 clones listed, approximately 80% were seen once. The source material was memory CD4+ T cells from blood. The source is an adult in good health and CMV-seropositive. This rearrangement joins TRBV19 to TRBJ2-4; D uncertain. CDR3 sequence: CASSIVSAKNIQYF. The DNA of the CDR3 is TGTGCCAGTAGTATTGTTTCGGCCAAAAACATTCAGTACTTC.